What follows are 32 T cell receptor beta chains derived from one specimen sequenced in a study of blood T cell repertoires in COVID-19 (dated by TCRdb to 2018 to 2021). The library was made by the immunoSEQ multiplex PCR assay. TCRdb holds this immuneACCESS table with in-frame rearrangements only. Some clones are missing; in checked studies, unresolved V genes explain under half, and the rest has no known cause. The sample yields around 210,000 clones; around 80% were counted once. The ten largest clonotypes hold under 10% of the sample. Sequencing was done on a sample of peripheral blood. These TCRs come from a woman aged 80 or older with COVID-19, enrolled during active disease.

V and J are TRBV14 and TRBJ1-2; D not certain. The CDR3 is made up of 13 amino acids. Germline CDR1 is SGHDN and CDR2 is FVKESK. V dropped 2 bases and J dropped 4 bases, with 8 bases sitting between them. The CDR3 nucleotides read TGTGCCAGCAGCCAAACAGCTATCTATGGCTACACCTTC. It translates to CASSQTAIYGYTF.

The gene calls are TRBV5-6 and TRBJ2-7; tentative D call: TRBD1 (6 bases). CDR1 is SGHDT, CDR2 YYEEEE, per germline. The germline V and J ends were trimmed by 3 bases and 4 bases, with 14 bases remaining between them. The CDR3 has 14 amino acids. CDR3: CASSYGQSPYEQYF. The CDR3 DNA reads as TGTGCCAGCAGCTATGGACAGAGCCCTTACGAGCAGTACTTC.

This clone was picked up a small number of times. V gene TRBV7-2 combines with J gene TRBJ1-5; no clear D. V lost 2 bases and J lost 8, with 16 bases in between. CDR1 and CDR2 (germline): SGHTA, FQGNSA. CDR3 length: 15 amino acids. The CDR3 DNA sequence: TGTGCCAGCAGCTTATCGGAGGCACAGATCAAGCCCCAGCATTTT. Amino acids: CASSLSEAQIKPQHF.

J is TRBJ2-2 and V is TRBV5-1; 8 bases line up with TRBD1. Germline CDR1 is SGHRS and CDR2 is YFSETQ. Trimming cost V 3 bases and J 6 bases; bases outside gene matches: 4. This CDR3 comprises 14 residues. CDR3 DNA: TGCGCCAGCAGCTCTCAGGGGGCCCCCGGGGAGCTGTTTTTT. Its translation: CASSSQGAPGELFF.

V gene TRBV5-1 combines with J gene TRBJ1-1; D not resolved. CDR3 length: 14 residues. Germline loops: CDR1 SGHRS, CDR2 YFSETQ. The V end was cut by 2 bases, the J end by 1 base, with 9 bases between. The CDR3 region is CASSLYDTNTEAFF. In DNA form, the CDR3 reads TGCGCCAGCAGCTTATACGACACGAACACTGAAGCTTTCTTT.

The V and J genes are TRBV19 and TRBJ1-3; D is unclear. V was clipped by 5 bases and J by 0 bases, with 11 bases between them. The germline gives CDR1 LNHDA, CDR2 SQIVND (reference sequence). The CDR3 runs to 15 residues. The CDR3 DNA follows: TGTGCCAGTAGTCCGAACCCTAGCTCTGGAAACACCATATATTTT. It translates to CASSPNPSSGNTIYF.

J is TRBJ1-1 and V is TRBV20-1; D is perhaps TRBD1 (5 bases). The V and J ends lost 5 bases and 1 base respectively, with 5 bases between them. The CDR3 spans 11 residues. The germline V gene encodes CDR1 DFQATT and CDR2 SNEGSKA (reference sequence). The CDR3 reads CSAQGNTEAFF. Written as DNA, the CDR3 is TGCAGTGCTCAGGGGAACACTGAAGCTTTCTTT.

The chain is built from TRBV7-8 and TRBJ1-1, with D maybe TRBD1 (5 bases). CDR1 and CDR2 (germline): SGHVS, FQNEAQ. This CDR3 comprises 16 residues. With 5 bases removed from V and 7 bases from J, the gap between germline ends came to 23 bases. This CDR3 is CASSPDPPGSGVEAFF. The DNA for the CDR3 is TGTGCCAGCAGCCCTGACCCCCCAGGGTCTGGAGTTGAAGCTTTCTTT.

The rearrangement joins TRBV6-2 or TRBV6-3 to TRBJ1-2; no clear D gene. Per germline, CDR1 MNHEY and CDR2 SVGEGT. Trimming stripped 4 bases from V and 8 bases from J, with 14 bases between. This CDR3 contains 13 residues. The CDR3 here is CASSLEGAVGYTF. The CDR3, as DNA: TGTGCCAGCAGTTTAGAGGGCGCGGTAGGCTACACCTTC.

The rearrangement links TRBV4-1 to TRBJ1-2; 12 nucleotides line up with TRBD1. J lost 5 bases, V lost 2 bases, and 6 bases had no gene match. This CDR3 is built from 16 residues. Germline V gives CDR1 MGHRA, CDR2 YSYEKL. The CDR3: CASSQNSGQGAYGYTF. The CDR3 coding sequence is TGCGCCAGCAGCCAAAACTCGGGACAGGGGGCGTATGGCTACACCTTC.

The rearrangement joins TRBV9 to TRBJ1-4; 9 nucleotides line up with TRBD1. V lost 2 bases and J lost 7; bases outside the gene matches: 6. The CDR3 consists of 15 residues. The germline V gene has CDR1 SGDLS and CDR2 YYNGEE. CDR3 sequence: CASSVAGTGIEKLFF. The CDR3 bases are TGTGCCAGCAGCGTGGCCGGGACAGGGATTGAAAAACTGTTTTTT. The whole variable domain, filled in from reference TRBV9 and TRBJ1-4, reads DSGVTQTPKHLITATGQRVTLRCSPRSGDLSVYWYQQSLDQGLQFLIQYYNGEERAKGNILERFSAQQFPDLHSELNLSSLELGDSALYFCASSVAGTGIEKLFFGSGTQLSVL.

This sequence joins TRBV3-1 (or the pseudogene TRBV3-2) and TRBJ2-4; 12 bases agree with TRBD2. This CDR3 comprises 18 residues. The germline V gene has CDR1 LGHDT and CDR2 YNNKEL (reference sequence). V was pared by 5 bases and J by 2 bases, with 10 bases of the junction left unmatched. The CDR3 here is CASSGRLAGAVTKNIQYF. The CDR3 DNA is TGTGCCAGCAGCGGCAGACTAGCGGGAGCCGTGACCAAAAACATTCAGTACTTC.

The chain couples TRBV4-2 to TRBJ1-5; D possibly corresponds to TRBD1 (5 bases). CDR1 and CDR2 (germline): LGHNA, YNFKEQ. V lost 2 bases and J lost 2, with 13 bases in between. The CDR3 totals 16 residues. This CDR3 is CASSQSPQGGNQPQHF. In DNA form, the CDR3 reads TGTGCCAGCAGCCAATCGCCCCAGGGTGGCAATCAGCCCCAGCATTTT.

The V gene is TRBV18, the J gene TRBJ2-1; 10 bases match TRBD2. V trimming: 3 bases; J trimming: 7 bases; junction bases outside the gene matches: 15. CDR3 length equals 18 residues. CDR1 is KGHSH and CDR2 is LQKENI in the germline V gene. The CDR3 sequence: CASSPSVALASGGNEQFF. The DNA for the CDR3 is TGTGCCAGCTCACCTTCAGTTGCCTTGGCTAGCGGGGGAAATGAGCAGTTCTTC.

V and J are TRBV5-1 and TRBJ2-2, with D maybe TRBD2 (6 bases). V lost 4 bases, J lost 2 bases, and 15 bases lay in between. The CDR3 consists of 16 residues. Germline-derived CDR1 and CDR2 are SGHRS and YFSETQ. DNA of the CDR3: TGCGCCAGCAGCCCGGCGGGGAGCCCCAACACCGGGGAGCTGTTTTTT. Amino acid sequence: CASSPAGSPNTGELFF.

This clone showed up just once. The V and J genes are TRBV27 and TRBJ2-5, with D possibly being TRBD2 (5 bases). The CDR3 is made up of 14 amino acids. Trimming stripped 5 bases from V and 5 bases from J, with 15 bases between. Germline V gene sequence: CDR1 MNHEY, CDR2 SMNVEV (reference sequence). CDR3 amino acids: CASSPSIGVETQYF. In DNA, the CDR3 is TGTGCCAGCAGTCCCAGTATCGGGGTGGAGACCCAGTACTTC.

V gene TRBV7-9 combines with J gene TRBJ1-6; D is ambiguous. This CDR3 is built from 13 residues. V was trimmed by 2 bases and J by 10 bases, leaving 9 bases between them. The germline gives CDR1 SEHNR, CDR2 FQNEAQ (reference sequence). CDR3 region: CASSLSQESPLHF. CDR3 bases: TGTGCCAGCAGCTTATCCCAGGAATCACCCCTCCACTTT.

This chain uses TRBV5-1 with TRBJ1-6; no clear D gene. Per the germline V gene, CDR1 is SGHRS and CDR2 is YFSETQ. Trimming took 0 bases from V and 6 from J, leaving 13 bases between them. This CDR3 contains 16 residues. CDR3 bases: TGCGCCAGCAGCTTGGCCACCGGCAGCGGTAATTCACCCCTCCACTTT. Amino acid sequence: CASSLATGSGNSPLHF.

This clone was picked up a small number of times. The gene calls are TRBV2 and TRBJ2-7; D is unresolved. The V and J ends lost 4 bases and 6 bases respectively, with 10 bases between them. The germline V gene has CDR1 SNHLY and CDR2 FYNNEI. The CDR3 spans 12 residues. The CDR3 is CASSGLSSEQYF. CDR3 nucleotide sequence: TGTGCCAGCAGTGGACTGAGTAGCGAGCAGTACTTC.

The sample holds a few counts of this clone. The chain is built from TRBV14 and TRBJ1-1, with 8 bases identical to TRBD1. The CDR3 consists of 15 residues. With V trimmed by 1 base and J by 1 base, 2 bases remained unmatched. Germline CDR1 is SGHDN and CDR2 is FVKESK. The CDR3 spells CASSQVGTGNTEAFF. The CDR3 region has the DNA TGTGCCAGCAGCCAAGTAGGGACAGGGAACACTGAAGCTTTCTTT.

V gene TRBV27 combines with J gene TRBJ2-5; TRBD2 is a possible D gene (6 bases). The V gene's germline CDR1 is MNHEY and CDR2 SMNVEV (reference sequence). V lost 8 bases and J lost 5, with 21 bases in between. CDR3 length equals 15 residues. The CDR3 region has the DNA TGTGCCAGCGGGTCGGTTCGGAGGGCCGGGGAGACCCAGTACTTC. Its protein is CASGSVRRAGETQYF.

This clone was counted ten times or more. The J gene is TRBJ2-1, the V gene TRBV14; maybe TRBD2 (5 bases). This CDR3 contains 15 residues. Trimming took off 8 bases at V and 1 base at J, with 15 bases between the two ends. Germline loops: CDR1 SGHDN, CDR2 FVKESK. The CDR3 nucleotides read TGTGCCAGCTCTCGAGGGAGACCTTCCTACAATGAGCAGTTCTTC. Translating it yields CASSRGRPSYNEQFF.

In this sample, this clone turned up a few times. The J gene is TRBJ2-7, the V gene TRBV6-6, with D possibly TRBD2 on 6 matching bases. CDR3 length: 14 amino acids. Trimming pared 0 bases from V and 2 bases from J, leaving 8 bases between. Germline CDR1 is MNHNY and CDR2 is SVGAGI (reference sequence). In DNA form, the CDR3 reads TGTGCCAGCAGTTACTCGGGGGGAACCTACGAGCAGTACTTC. Translation: CASSYSGGTYEQYF.

This chain links TRBV18 with TRBJ2-4; 8 nucleotides agree with TRBD1. After removal of 6 bases from V and 6 bases from J, the junction contained 13 bases not matched to a gene. Germline-derived CDR1 and CDR2 are KGHSH and LQKENI. This CDR3 is 16 amino acids long. The CDR3 loop is CASSPANTGGRNIQYF. In DNA, the CDR3 is TGTGCCAGCTCCCCTGCGAACACAGGGGGTAGAAACATTCAGTACTTC.

V and J are TRBV5-5 and TRBJ1-6, with 9 bases that match TRBD1. Germline CDR1 reads SGHKS; CDR2 reads YYEKEE (reference sequence). Trimming removed 10 bases from V and 5 bases from J; junction bases left unmatched: 7. This CDR3 comprises 14 residues. In DNA, the CDR3 is TGTGCCTCCTCCGGGACAGGGAATAATTCACCCCTCCACTTT. Translation gives CASSGTGNNSPLHF.

The chain is built from TRBV5-1 and TRBJ2-7, with 7 bases matching TRBD1. This CDR3 has 15 amino acids. Trimming removed 0 bases from V and 0 bases from J; junction bases left unmatched: 3. CDR1 SGHRS and CDR2 YFSETQ come from the germline V gene. The CDR3 coding sequence is TGCGCCAGCAGCTTGGATGGGACAGCCTCCTACGAGCAGTACTTC. This gives the protein CASSLDGTASYEQYF.

The chain combines TRBV5-1 with TRBJ2-1; possible D gene TRBD2, 6 bases. Germline V gene sequence: CDR1 SGHRS, CDR2 YFSETQ. The CDR3 loop spans 13 amino acids. V lost 2 bases and J 8 bases, leaving 11 bases between the germline ends. In DNA, the CDR3 is TGCGCCAGCAGCTTATATGGCGGGGATGAGCAGTTCTTC. As protein: CASSLYGGDEQFF.

Here the CDR3 reads CASSQGRWTEAFF. In nucleotides, the CDR3 is TGTGCCAGCAGTCAGGGTAGGTGGACTGAAGCTTTCTTT. The genes are TRBV6-5 and TRBJ1-1; D perhaps matches TRBD1 (5 bases). The ends were cut back, 5 bases at V and 5 bases at J, with 12 bases in the middle. The CDR3 runs to 13 residues. Per the germline V gene, CDR1 is MNHEY and CDR2 is SVGAGI.

This chain joins TRBV7-2 and TRBJ2-1; possible D gene TRBD1, 5 bases. Germline V gene data show CDR1 as SGHTA and CDR2 as FQGNSA. Trimming took 5 bases from V and 6 from J, leaving 17 bases between them. The CDR3 consists of 15 residues. CDR3 loop: CASSPDRARSNEQFF. The CDR3 DNA sequence: TGTGCCAGCAGCCCAGACAGAGCCCGATCCAATGAGCAGTTCTTC. Combining the CDR3 with reference TRBV7-2 and TRBJ2-1 gives the whole variable domain GAGVSQSPSNKVTEKGKDVELRCDPISGHTALYWYRQSLGQGLEFLIYFQGNSAPDKSGLPSDRFSAERTGGSVSTLTIQRTQQEDSAVYLCASSPDRARSNEQFFGPGTRLTVL.

The chain couples TRBV4-2 to TRBJ1-1, with D possibly TRBD1 on 5 matching bases. There are 16 residues in the CDR3. V lost 0 bases and J 0 bases, leaving 11 bases between the germline ends. Germline assignment: CDR1 LGHNA and CDR2 YNFKEQ. Here the CDR3 reads CASSQEGGALNTEAFF. DNA of the CDR3: TGTGCCAGCAGCCAAGAAGGAGGGGCACTGAACACTGAAGCTTTCTTT.

V usage is TRBV9 and J usage is TRBJ1-2; 7 bases align to TRBD1. Germline V gives CDR1 SGDLS, CDR2 YYNGEE. CDR3 length: 17 residues. J lost 3 bases, V lost 0 bases, and 11 bases had no gene match. CDR3 nucleotide sequence: TGTGCCAGCAGCGTAGGGACAGGACACCAAATCCACTATGGCTACACCTTC. It specifies CASSVGTGHQIHYGYTF.

The chain has TRBV6-6 and TRBJ2-3; the match to TRBD2 covers 10 bases. CDR1 and CDR2 (germline): MNHNY, SVGAGI (reference sequence). The CDR3 contains 15 residues. V lost 6 bases to trimming and J lost 0 bases; unmatched junction nucleotides: 3. CDR3 in DNA: TGTGCCAGCAGCACTAGCGGGACCAGCACAGATACGCAGTATTTT. Its translation is CASSTSGTSTDTQYF.